Following are 29 T cell receptor beta chains from one sample sequenced in a study of control samples from healthy donors and cancer patients. Generated by immunoSEQ multiplex PCR, the TCRdb table keeps only in-frame clones and is missing some. The sample lists 400,000 to 500,000 clones, around 90% occurring once. The sequenced sample consisted of PBMCs. The source is a man aged 35 to 55 with head and neck cancer.

V is TRBV6-2 or TRBV6-3 and J is TRBJ2-1; perhaps TRBD2 as D (6 bases). Germline CDR1 and CDR2: MNHEY and SVGEGT. The CDR3 loop spans 13 amino acids. V lost 2 bases, J lost 9 bases, and 11 bases lay in between. CDR3 in amino acids: CASSYGGIGEQFF. In nucleotides, the CDR3 is TGTGCCAGCAGTTACGGGGGGATCGGTGAGCAGTTCTTC.

The rearrangement joins TRBV4-1 to TRBJ1-1; D unresolved. In germline, CDR1 is MGHRA, CDR2 YSYEKL. V was trimmed by 0 bases and J by 11 bases, leaving 13 bases between them. There are 13 residues in the CDR3. CDR3 residues: CASSQDSKDQAFF. CDR3 coding DNA: TGCGCCAGCAGCCAAGATTCCAAGGACCAGGCTTTCTTT.

Of note for this clone: At the DNA level, this CDR3 is encoded by other sequences in the same sample as well. V is TRBV18 and J is TRBJ1-5, with D possibly matching TRBD1 (6 bases). The CDR3 is 13 residues long. Trimming removed 3 bases at V and 4 bases at J, with 7 bases between. Germline V gives CDR1 KGHSH, CDR2 LQKENI. The DNA for the CDR3 is TGTGCCAGCTCACCGGACAGAAATCAGCCCCAGCATTTT. Translation gives CASSPDRNQPQHF.

Details on this clone: Other DNA sequences in this sample translate to the same CDR3. The chain joins TRBV9 to TRBJ1-1; no clear D. Germline V gene lookup returns CDR1 SGDLS and CDR2 YYNGEE. Trimming left V 0 bases short and J 1 base short, with 7 bases between. This CDR3 region has 14 residues. The CDR3 is CASSVGGANTEAFF. The CDR3 DNA sequence: TGTGCCAGCAGCGTAGGAGGAGCGAACACTGAAGCTTTCTTT.

This clone has a single count. The chain combines TRBV9 with TRBJ2-3, with 7 bases aligning to TRBD2. This CDR3 contains 16 residues. V lost 0 bases and J lost 2; bases outside the gene matches: 6. CDR1 is SGDLS, CDR2 YYNGEE, per germline. CDR3 loop: CASSVVGAGSTDTQYF. CDR3 nucleotides: TGTGCCAGCAGCGTAGTTGGAGCGGGGTCCACAGATACGCAGTATTTT.

This clone was seen many times. This chain joins TRBV29-1 and TRBJ1-4; D may be TRBD1 (5 bases). The CDR3 totals 11 residues. The V gene lost 5 bases and the J gene lost 13 bases, with 14 bases spanning the gap. Germline values: CDR1 SQVTM, CDR2 ANQGSEA. The CDR3 region has the DNA TGCAGCGTTAGGCGGGACGAGGGACTGTTTTTT. Residues: CSVRRDEGLFF.

V and J are TRBV3-1 (or the pseudogene TRBV3-2) and TRBJ2-1; the D gene is possibly TRBD1 (5 bases). Per the germline V gene, CDR1 is LGHDT and CDR2 is YNNKEL (reference sequence). Trimming pared 5 bases from V and 6 bases from J, leaving 14 bases between. CDR3 size: 14 residues. CDR3 protein: CASSSRRGGNEQFF. Here the CDR3 DNA reads TGTGCCAGCAGCTCTCGAAGGGGCGGCAATGAGCAGTTCTTC.

The gene calls are TRBV6-6 and TRBJ1-4, with no clear D. The CDR3 is 11 residues long. Trimming shortened V by 7 bases and J by 0 bases, and 0 bases separated the two germline ends. The germline V gene encodes CDR1 MNHNY and CDR2 SVGAGI (reference sequence). CDR3 residues: CASTTNEKLFF. In DNA, the CDR3 is TGTGCCAGCACAACTAATGAAAAACTGTTTTTT.

J is TRBJ2-2 and V is TRBV19, with TRBD2 matching over 11 bases. Trimming cost V 6 bases and J 6 bases; bases outside gene matches: 6. CDR3 length equals 15 residues. In germline, CDR1 is LNHDA, CDR2 SQIVND (reference sequence). This chain's CDR3 is CASRLAGGAAGELFF. The CDR3 DNA reads as TGTGCCAGTAGGTTAGCGGGGGGGGCCGCCGGGGAGCTGTTTTTT.

V gene TRBV10-3 combines with J gene TRBJ2-7, with D tentatively TRBD1 or TRBD2 (5 bases each). The CDR3 extends over 13 amino acids. Between the trimmed V and J ends, which lost 4 bases and 3 bases, there was a span of 10 bases. Germline CDR1 is ENHRY and CDR2 is SYGVKD. In DNA form, the CDR3 reads TGTGCCATCAGTGCCGGGACGGACTACGAGCAGTACTTC. Residues: CAISAGTDYEQYF.

This rearrangement joins TRBV6-6 to TRBJ1-4, with 7 bases identical to TRBD1. V lost 8 bases, J lost 13 bases, and 7 bases stayed unmatched. This CDR3 spans 11 amino acids. The germline V gene encodes CDR1 MNHNY and CDR2 SVGAGI (reference sequence). The CDR3 sequence is CASLAAGGLFF. Here the CDR3 DNA reads TGTGCCAGCCTCGCGGCAGGGGGACTGTTTTTT.

This rearrangement joins TRBV11-2 to TRBJ2-1; no clear D gene. Trimming left V 5 bases short and J 8 bases short, with 19 bases between. The CDR3 length is 15 residues. From germline, CDR1 is SGHAT and CDR2 FQNNGV. The CDR3 protein is CASSPARAETHEQFF. CDR3 bases: TGTGCCAGCAGCCCAGCCCGGGCGGAGACCCATGAGCAGTTCTTC.

The chain uses TRBV28 and TRBJ2-7, with TRBD1 matching 8 bases. Unmatched junction bases numbered 7, after V lost 2 bases and J lost 4 bases. The CDR3 consists of 15 residues. Germline CDR1 MDHEN, CDR2 SYDVKM. In DNA, the CDR3 is TGTGCCAGCAGTTTAACCGGGACAGGAGGTTACGAGCAGTACTTC. This encodes CASSLTGTGGYEQYF.

V usage is TRBV7-2 and J usage is TRBJ1-1; D not certain. Germline lookup yields CDR1 SGHTA and CDR2 FQGNSA. V lost 0 bases and J lost 1, with 3 bases in between. This CDR3 has 13 residues. Here the CDR3 reads CASSLARNTEAFF. The CDR3 DNA reads as TGTGCCAGCAGCTTAGCGAGGAACACTGAAGCTTTCTTT.

Written as DNA, the CDR3 is TGTGCCAGCAGCCCCGGGAACTATGGCTACACCTTC. Amino acid sequence: CASSPGNYGYTF. The chain is built from TRBV7-9 and TRBJ1-2; D call uncertain. Germline loops: CDR1 SEHNR, CDR2 FQNEAQ (reference sequence). The CDR3 contains 12 residues. The V end lost 5 bases, the J end lost 2 bases, and 6 bases lay between the germline ends.

The chain recombines TRBV19 with TRBJ1-5, with D possibly being TRBD1 (5 bases). The CDR3 consists of 16 residues. V was cut by 8 bases and J by 10 bases, with 27 bases left in between. Germline loops: CDR1 LNHDA, CDR2 SQIVND (reference sequence). DNA of the CDR3: TGTGCCAGTCAGTCGGGACTTAATTACGGGAATTACCCCCAGCATTTT. This codes for CASQSGLNYGNYPQHF.

This sequence joins TRBV9 and TRBJ1-1; D is perhaps TRBD1 (5 bases). The germline gives CDR1 SGDLS, CDR2 YYNGEE. V gave up 0 bases and J gave up 2 bases, with 14 bases separating them. The CDR3 extends over 16 amino acids. The CDR3 loop is CASSVVAGRQNTEAFF. For the CDR3, the DNA is TGTGCCAGCAGCGTAGTAGCAGGGAGACAAAACACTGAAGCTTTCTTT.

The chain is built from TRBV5-1 and TRBJ2-2; D is ambiguous. Germline V lookup: CDR1 SGHRS, CDR2 YFSETQ. Deletions cut 4 bases from V and 1 base from J, with 20 bases between. The CDR3 runs to 18 residues. The CDR3 spells CASSTTPTDTMNTGELFF. The CDR3 DNA reads TGCGCCAGCAGCACGACCCCGACGGATACTATGAACACCGGGGAGCTGTTTTTT.

V usage is TRBV5-1 and J usage is TRBJ1-2; D remains unclear. Trimming took off 6 bases at V and 3 bases at J, with 12 bases between the two ends. The CDR3 loop spans 13 amino acids. CDR1 is SGHRS and CDR2 is YFSETQ in the germline V gene. Here the CDR3 reads CASTKDLDYGYTF. The CDR3 DNA follows: TGCGCCAGCACTAAGGACCTTGACTATGGCTACACCTTC. Combining the CDR3 with reference TRBV5-1 and TRBJ1-2 gives the whole variable domain KAGVTQTPRYLIKTRGQQVTLSCSPISGHRSVSWYQQTPGQGLQFLFEYFSETQRNKGNFPGRFSGRQFSNSRSEMNVSTLELGDSALYLCASTKDLDYGYTFGSGTRLTVV.

The genes are TRBV6-5 and TRBJ1-1; no clear D. The CDR3 consists of 15 residues. V lost 2 bases and J 1 base, leaving 11 bases between the germline ends. The germline V gene encodes CDR1 MNHEY and CDR2 SVGAGI. The CDR3 sequence is CASSYPSKGNTEAFF. The CDR3 nucleotides read TGTGCCAGCAGTTACCCCAGCAAAGGGAACACTGAAGCTTTCTTT.

This rearrangement joins TRBV29-1 to TRBJ2-1; D might be TRBD1 (5 bases). CDR3 length: 13 residues. Trimming left V 6 bases short and J 4 bases short, with 13 bases between. CDR1 and CDR2 from the germline V gene are SQVTM and ANQGSEA. As DNA, the CDR3 is TGCAGCGTGAACGACGACAGATACAATGAGCAGTTCTTC. Protein: CSVNDDRYNEQFF.

The chain has TRBV27 and TRBJ2-5; 10 positions agree with TRBD2. Germline loops: CDR1 MNHEY, CDR2 SMNVEV (reference sequence). Trimming cost V 5 bases and J 2 bases; bases outside gene matches: 2. The CDR3 is 14 amino acids. CDR3 nucleotide sequence: TGTGCCAGCAGTCGACTAGCGGGTCAAGAGACCCAGTACTTC. This sequence encodes CASSRLAGQETQYF.

The V gene is TRBV2, the J gene TRBJ1-6; 9 nucleotides line up with TRBD1. Germline CDR1 reads SNHLY; CDR2 reads FYNNEI. The CDR3 consists of 15 residues. The trim removed 6 bases at V and 5 bases at J, leaving 5 bases unmatched. Here the CDR3 DNA reads TGTGCCAGCAGGGGAGGGGACAGGGATAATTCACCCCTCCACTTT. It codes for CASRGGDRDNSPLHF.

The genes are TRBV20-1 and TRBJ1-4; possibly TRBD1 for D (5 bases). The CDR3 covers 14 residues. CDR1 is DFQATT and CDR2 is SNEGSKA in the germline V gene (reference sequence). V lost 3 bases and J 6 bases, leaving 14 bases between the germline ends. The CDR3, as DNA: TGCAGTGCTAGTGACGACAGTTGGTATGAAAAACTGTTTTTT. Translating gives CSASDDSWYEKLFF.

The chain is built from TRBV4-3 and TRBJ1-4, with 9 bases matching TRBD1. J gave up 3 bases and V 5 bases, and 4 bases lay outside the gene matches. Germline CDR1 and CDR2: LGHNA and YSLEER. The CDR3 loop spans 15 amino acids. The CDR3: CASSAGTGPNEKLFF. CDR3 nucleotide sequence: TGCGCCAGCAGCGCCGGGACAGGGCCTAATGAAAAACTGTTTTTT.

The rearrangement links TRBV6-2 or TRBV6-3 to TRBJ1-2; D may be TRBD1 (5 bases). Germline lookup yields CDR1 MNHEY and CDR2 SVGEGT. Between the trimmed V and J ends, which lost 5 bases and 5 bases, there was a span of 27 bases. The CDR3 runs 18 residues. The CDR3 reads CASSPTRSPEAQGYGYTF. DNA of the CDR3: TGTGCCAGCAGTCCGACTCGATCCCCGGAGGCCCAGGGATATGGCTACACCTTC.

This rearrangement joins TRBV11-2 to TRBJ1-1; D ambiguous. Germline values: CDR1 SGHAT, CDR2 FQNNGV. This CDR3 has 13 residues. Between the trimmed V and J ends, which lost 8 bases and 1 base, there was a span of 11 bases. The CDR3 coding sequence is TGTGCCAGCTCCCCCGGACCGAACACTGAAGCTTTCTTT. Its translation: CASSPGPNTEAFF.

The genes are TRBV19 and TRBJ2-7; TRBD2 is a possible D gene (7 bases). CDR1 and CDR2 from the germline V gene are LNHDA and SQIVND (reference sequence). CDR3 length: 15 residues. V lost 5 bases and J 5 bases, leaving 19 bases between the germline ends. CDR3 sequence: CASSSEGGIQDEQYF. For the CDR3, the DNA is TGTGCCAGTAGTTCGGAGGGGGGGATTCAAGACGAGCAGTACTTC.

The V call is TRBV2, the J call TRBJ2-2; 7 bases are shared with TRBD1. Germline V CDR1 and CDR2: SNHLY, FYNNEI. The CDR3 is 14 amino acids. V was pared by 7 bases and J by 5 bases, with 7 bases of the junction left unmatched. CDR3 in amino acids: CASNPNRGTGELFF. The CDR3 DNA follows: TGTGCCAGCAATCCTAACAGGGGAACCGGGGAGCTGTTTTTT.